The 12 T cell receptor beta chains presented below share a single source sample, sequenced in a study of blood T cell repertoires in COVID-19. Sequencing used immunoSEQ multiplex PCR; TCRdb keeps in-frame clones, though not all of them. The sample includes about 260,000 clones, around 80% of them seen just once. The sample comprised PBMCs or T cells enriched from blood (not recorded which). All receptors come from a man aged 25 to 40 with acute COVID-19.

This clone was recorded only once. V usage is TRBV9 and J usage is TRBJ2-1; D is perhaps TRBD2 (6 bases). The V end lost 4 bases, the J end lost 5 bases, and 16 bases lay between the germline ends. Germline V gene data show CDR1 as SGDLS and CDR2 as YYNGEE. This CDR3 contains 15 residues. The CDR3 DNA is TGTGCCAGCAGCCCCCGTCCGGGACTTGACAATGAGCAGTTCTTC. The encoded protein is CASSPRPGLDNEQFF.

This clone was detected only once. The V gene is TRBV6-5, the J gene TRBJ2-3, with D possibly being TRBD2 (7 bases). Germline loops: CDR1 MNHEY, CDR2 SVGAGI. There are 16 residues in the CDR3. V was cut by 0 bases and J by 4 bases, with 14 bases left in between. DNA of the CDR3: TGTGCCAGCAGTTACTCTACGGGGGGCGTAGCAGATACGCAGTATTTT. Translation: CASSYSTGGVADTQYF.

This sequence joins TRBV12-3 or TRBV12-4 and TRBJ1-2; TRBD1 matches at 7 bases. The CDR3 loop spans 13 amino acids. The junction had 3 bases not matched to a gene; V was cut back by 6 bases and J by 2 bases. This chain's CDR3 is CASRGTVNYGYTF. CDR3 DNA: TGTGCCAGCAGGGGGACAGTAAACTATGGCTACACCTTC.

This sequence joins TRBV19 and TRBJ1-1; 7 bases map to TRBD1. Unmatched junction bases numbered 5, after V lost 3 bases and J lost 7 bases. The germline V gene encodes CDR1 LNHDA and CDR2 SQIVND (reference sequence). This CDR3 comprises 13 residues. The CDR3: CASSIDRDSEAFF. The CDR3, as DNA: TGTGCCAGTAGTATCGACCGGGACAGTGAAGCTTTCTTT.

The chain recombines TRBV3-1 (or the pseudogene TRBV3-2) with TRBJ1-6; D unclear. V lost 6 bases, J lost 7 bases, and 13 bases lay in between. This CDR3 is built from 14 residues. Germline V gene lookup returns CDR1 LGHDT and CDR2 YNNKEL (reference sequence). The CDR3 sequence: CASSHGAVNSPLHF. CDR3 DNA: TGTGCCAGCAGTCATGGTGCGGTGAATTCACCCCTCCACTTT.

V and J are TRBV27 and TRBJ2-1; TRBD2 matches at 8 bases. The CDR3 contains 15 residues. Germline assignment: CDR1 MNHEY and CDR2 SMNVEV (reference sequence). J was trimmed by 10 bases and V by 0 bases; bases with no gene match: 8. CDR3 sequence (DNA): TGTGCCAGCAGTTTATCGACGGGGGGGCGGGACGAGCAGTTCTTC. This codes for CASSLSTGGRDEQFF.

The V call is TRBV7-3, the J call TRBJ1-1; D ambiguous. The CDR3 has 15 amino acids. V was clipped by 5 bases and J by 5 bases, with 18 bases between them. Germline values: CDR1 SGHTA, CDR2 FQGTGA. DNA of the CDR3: TGTGCCAGCAGCACCCAAACGGGGATAGCAACTGAAGCTTTCTTT. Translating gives CASSTQTGIATEAFF.

In nucleotides, the CDR3 is TGTGCCAGCAGTGAAGGACAGGCGGATTGGACACCCCTCCACTTT. This sequence encodes CASSEGQADWTPLHF. The V call is TRBV6-1, the J call TRBJ1-6; the D gene is possibly TRBD1 (6 bases). Between the trimmed V and J ends, which lost 1 base and 11 bases, there was a span of 15 bases. This CDR3 contains 15 residues. Germline V lookup: CDR1 MNHNS, CDR2 SASEGT.

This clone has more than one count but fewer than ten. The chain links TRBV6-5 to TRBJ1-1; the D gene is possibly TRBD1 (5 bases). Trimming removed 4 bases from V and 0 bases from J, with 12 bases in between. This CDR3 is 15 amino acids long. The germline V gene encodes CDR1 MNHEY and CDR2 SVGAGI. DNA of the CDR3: TGTGCCAGCAGTTCGACAGACTCACTGAACACTGAAGCTTTCTTT. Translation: CASSSTDSLNTEAFF.

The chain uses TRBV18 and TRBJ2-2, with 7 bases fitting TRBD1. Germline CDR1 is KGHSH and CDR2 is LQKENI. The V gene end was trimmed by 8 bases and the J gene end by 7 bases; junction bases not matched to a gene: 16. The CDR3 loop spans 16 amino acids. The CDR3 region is CASEAGTENRGGELFF. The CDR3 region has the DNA TGTGCCAGCGAAGCCGGGACAGAAAACAGGGGCGGGGAGCTGTTTTTT.

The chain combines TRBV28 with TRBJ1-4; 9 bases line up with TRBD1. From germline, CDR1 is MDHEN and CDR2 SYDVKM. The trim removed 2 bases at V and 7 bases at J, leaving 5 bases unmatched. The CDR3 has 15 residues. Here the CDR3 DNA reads TGTGCCAGCAGTTTAGCCGGGACAGGGACTGAAAAACTGTTTTTT. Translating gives CASSLAGTGTEKLFF.

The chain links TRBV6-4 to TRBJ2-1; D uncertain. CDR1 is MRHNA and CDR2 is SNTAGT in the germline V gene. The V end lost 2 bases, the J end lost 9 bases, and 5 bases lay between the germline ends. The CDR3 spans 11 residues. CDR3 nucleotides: TGTGCCAGCAGTGACGGCTTTGAGCAGTTCTTC. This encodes CASSDGFEQFF.